This entry lists 12 T cell receptor beta chains sequenced from one sample in a study of T cells in localized non-small cell lung cancer. Assay: immunoSEQ multiplex PCR; the TCRdb copy retains only in-frame clones and omits some. The table shows tens of thousands of clones, with roughly 90% occurring only once. This specimen consisted of peripheral blood, obtained before any cancer treatment. These receptors came from a woman aged 35 to 70 with stage I lung adenocarcinoma.

This rearrangement joins TRBV10-3 to TRBJ1-2; 7 nucleotides agree with TRBD1. Germline assignment: CDR1 ENHRY and CDR2 SYGVKD. The CDR3 runs 16 residues. Trimming took 6 bases from V and 4 from J; bases not matched to a gene: 14. CDR3 sequence reads: CAIRWDRGPSAYGYTF. The CDR3 DNA is TGTGCCATCAGATGGGACAGAGGGCCTTCCGCCTATGGCTACACCTTC.

J is TRBJ1-5 and V is TRBV6-1, with TRBD1 matching over 10 bases. The length of the CDR3 is 15 residues. Germline V gene data show CDR1 as MNHNS and CDR2 as SASEGT. V was pared by 4 bases and J by 5 bases, with 5 bases of the junction left unmatched. DNA of the CDR3: TGTGCCAGCAGTGCTCGGACAGGGGGAGATCAGCCCCAGCATTTT. Amino acids: CASSARTGGDQPQHF.

The V gene is TRBV30, the J gene TRBJ1-2, with D unresolved. V lost 3 bases and J lost 3, with 11 bases in between. The CDR3 runs 13 residues. Germline V CDR1 and CDR2: GTSNPN, SVGIG (reference sequence). CDR3 sequence: CAWSSDPDYGYTF. The CDR3 DNA sequence: TGTGCCTGGAGCTCGGATCCGGACTATGGCTACACCTTC.

The genes are TRBV5-6 and TRBJ1-1, with TRBD1 matching 7 bases. The CDR3 runs to 15 residues. V gave up 0 bases and J gave up 2 bases; unmatched junction bases: 4. Looked up from germline, CDR1 is SGHDT and CDR2 is YYEEEE. CDR3 sequence (DNA): TGTGCCAGCAGCTTGGAGGCAGGGGGAAACACTGAAGCTTTCTTT. Protein product: CASSLEAGGNTEAFF.

The chain combines TRBV9 with TRBJ2-3; 14 positions agree with TRBD2. The CDR3 has 16 residues. J was trimmed by 2 bases and V by 3 bases; bases with no gene match: 2. The germline gives CDR1 SGDLS, CDR2 YYNGEE. Here the CDR3 DNA reads TGTGCCAGCAGCGGGACTAGCGGGGGGTACACAGATACGCAGTATTTT. Protein: CASSGTSGGYTDTQYF.

The V and J genes are TRBV28 and TRBJ1-1; 9 positions agree with TRBD1. The V gene end was trimmed by 8 bases and the J gene end by 6 bases; junction bases not matched to a gene: 13. The CDR3 spans 15 residues. CDR1 and CDR2 (germline): MDHEN, SYDVKM. The CDR3 spells CASPPLQGAGAEAFF. The CDR3 region has the DNA TGTGCCAGCCCTCCTCTACAGGGGGCGGGCGCTGAAGCTTTCTTT. Variable domain in full (rest from reference TRBV28 and TRBJ1-1): DVKVTQSSRYLVKRTGEKVFLECVQDMDHENMFWYRQDPGLGLRLIYFSYDVKMKEKGDIPEGYSVSREKKERFSLILESASTNQTSMYLCASPPLQGAGAEAFFGQGTRLTVV.

The rearrangement joins TRBV18 to TRBJ1-6, with D unresolved. The CDR3 runs to 18 residues. V was clipped by 0 bases and J by 5 bases, with 17 bases between them. CDR1 is KGHSH and CDR2 is LQKENI in the germline V gene. In DNA form, the CDR3 reads TGTGCCAGCTCACCACCGGTCGGCGGGAATAGAGATAATTCACCCCTCCACTTT. Protein: CASSPPVGGNRDNSPLHF.

This clone was found a few times. The rearrangement joins TRBV5-1 to TRBJ1-1; 9 bases align to TRBD1. Germline V lookup: CDR1 SGHRS, CDR2 YFSETQ. This CDR3 comprises 14 residues. V shed 5 bases, J shed 1 base, and the junction held 3 bases outside the gene matches. CDR3 sequence (DNA): TGCGCCAGCAGTTTGACAGGGGGGAACACTGAAGCTTTCTTT. As protein: CASSLTGGNTEAFF.

This chain uses TRBV6-6 with TRBJ1-6; possibly TRBD1 for D (5 bases). The CDR3 covers 15 residues. V lost 5 bases and J lost 9, with 17 bases in between. Germline CDR1 and CDR2: MNHNY and SVGAGI (reference sequence). CDR3 in amino acids: CASSLRDPLGSPLHF. The CDR3 DNA is TGTGCCAGCAGTCTCCGGGACCCATTAGGTTCACCCCTCCACTTT.

The rearrangement uses TRBV7-9 and TRBJ1-1; unclear D gene. Trimming took off 1 base at V and 4 bases at J, with 10 bases between the two ends. CDR1 and CDR2 (germline): SEHNR, FQNEAQ (reference sequence). The length of the CDR3 is 14 residues. In nucleotides, the CDR3 is TGTGCCAGCAGCTTAGTAGATGCTAGCACTGAAGCTTTCTTT. It specifies CASSLVDASTEAFF.

The count of this clone is one. The chain joins TRBV7-2 to TRBJ2-2; 7 nucleotides match TRBD2. After removal of 3 bases from V and 3 bases from J, the junction contained 1 base not matched to a gene. The CDR3 is 14 residues long. Per germline, CDR1 SGHTA and CDR2 FQGNSA. The CDR3 DNA is TGTGCCAGCAGCTTCCTAGCGGACACCGGGGAGCTGTTTTTT. As protein: CASSFLADTGELFF. Full variable domain (remainder filled in from reference TRBV7-2 and TRBJ2-2): GAGVSQSPSNKVTEKGKDVELRCDPISGHTALYWYRQSLGQGLEFLIYFQGNSAPDKSGLPSDRFSAERTGGSVSTLTIQRTQQEDSAVYLCASSFLADTGELFFGEGSRLTVL.

This clone was observed once. The chain has TRBV6-5 and TRBJ2-7; TRBD2 matches 8 bases. Germline-derived CDR1 and CDR2 are MNHEY and SVGAGI. V was clipped by 5 bases and J by 4 bases; unmatched bases: 7. The CDR3 covers 14 residues. CDR3 loop: CASSGGTSPYEQYF. CDR3 sequence (DNA): TGTGCCAGCAGTGGCGGGACTAGTCCGTACGAGCAGTACTTC.